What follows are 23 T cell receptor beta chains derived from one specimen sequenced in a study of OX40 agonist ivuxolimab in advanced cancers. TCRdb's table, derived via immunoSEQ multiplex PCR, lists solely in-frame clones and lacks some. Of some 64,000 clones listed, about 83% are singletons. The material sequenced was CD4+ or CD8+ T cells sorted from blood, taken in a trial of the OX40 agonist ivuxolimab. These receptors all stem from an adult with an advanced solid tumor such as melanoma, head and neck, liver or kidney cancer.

CDR3 bases: TGTGCCTGGAGTGGGACAGGCACGTCGGAGCCCCAGCATTTT. Protein: CAWSGTGTSEPQHF. V and J are TRBV30 and TRBJ1-5; TRBD1 matches at 7 bases. Trimming took 1 base from V and 8 from J; bases not matched to a gene: 8. This CDR3 is built from 14 residues. Germline V lookup: CDR1 GTSNPN, CDR2 SVGIG (reference sequence). Together with reference TRBV30 and TRBJ1-5, the CDR3 gives the full variable domain: SQTIHQWPATLVQPVGSPLSLECTVEGTSNPNLYWYRQAAGRGLQLLFYSVGIGQISSEVPQNLSASRPQDRQFILSSKKLLLSDSGFYLCAWSGTGTSEPQHFGDGTRLSIL.

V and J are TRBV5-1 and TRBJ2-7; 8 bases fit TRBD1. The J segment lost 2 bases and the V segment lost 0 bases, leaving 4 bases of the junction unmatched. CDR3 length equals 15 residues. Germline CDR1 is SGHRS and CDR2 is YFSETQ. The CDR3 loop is CASSLAVQGAYEQYF. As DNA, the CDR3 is TGCGCCAGCAGCTTGGCCGTACAGGGGGCCTACGAGCAGTACTTC.

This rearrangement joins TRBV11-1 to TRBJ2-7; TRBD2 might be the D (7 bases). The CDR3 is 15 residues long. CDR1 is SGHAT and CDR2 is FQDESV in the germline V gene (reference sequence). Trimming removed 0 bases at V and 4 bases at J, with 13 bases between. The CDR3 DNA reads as TGTGCCAGCAGCTTAGCGCCGGGGGGCTCTTACGAGCAGTACTTC. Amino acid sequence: CASSLAPGGSYEQYF.

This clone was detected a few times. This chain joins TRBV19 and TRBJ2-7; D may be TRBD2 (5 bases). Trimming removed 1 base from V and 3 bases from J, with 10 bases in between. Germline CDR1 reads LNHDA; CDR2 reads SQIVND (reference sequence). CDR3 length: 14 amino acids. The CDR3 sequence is CASSIAAGNYEQYF. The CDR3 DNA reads TGTGCCAGTAGTATAGCTGCGGGTAACTACGAGCAGTACTTC.

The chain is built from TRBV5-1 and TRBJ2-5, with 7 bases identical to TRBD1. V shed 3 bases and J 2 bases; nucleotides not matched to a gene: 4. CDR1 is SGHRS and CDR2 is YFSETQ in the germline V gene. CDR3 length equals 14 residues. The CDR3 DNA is TGCGCCAGCAGCTCGGGACAGCCACAAGAGACCCAGTACTTC. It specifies CASSSGQPQETQYF.

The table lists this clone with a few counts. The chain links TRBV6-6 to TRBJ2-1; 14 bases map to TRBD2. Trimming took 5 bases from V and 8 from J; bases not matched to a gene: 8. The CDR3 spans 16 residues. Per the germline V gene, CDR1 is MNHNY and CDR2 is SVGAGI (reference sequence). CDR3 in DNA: TGTGCCAGCAGTAGACTAGCGGGGGGGCCCAGGGATGAGCAGTTCTTC. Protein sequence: CASSRLAGGPRDEQFF.

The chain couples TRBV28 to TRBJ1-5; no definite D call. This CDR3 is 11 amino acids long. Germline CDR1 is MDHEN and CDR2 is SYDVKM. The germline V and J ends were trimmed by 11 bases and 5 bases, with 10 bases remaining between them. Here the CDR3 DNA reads TGTGCCTCTATGAGGCATCAGCCCCAGCATTTT. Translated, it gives CASMRHQPQHF.

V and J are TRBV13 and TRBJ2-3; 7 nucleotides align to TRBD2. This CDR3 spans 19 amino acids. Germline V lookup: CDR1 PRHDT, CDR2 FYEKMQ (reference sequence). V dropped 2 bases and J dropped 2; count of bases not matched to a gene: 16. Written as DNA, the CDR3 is TGTGCCAGCAGCTTACGCTGGGGGGAGGCGGGAGTCTCCACAGATACGCAGTATTTT. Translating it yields CASSLRWGEAGVSTDTQYF.

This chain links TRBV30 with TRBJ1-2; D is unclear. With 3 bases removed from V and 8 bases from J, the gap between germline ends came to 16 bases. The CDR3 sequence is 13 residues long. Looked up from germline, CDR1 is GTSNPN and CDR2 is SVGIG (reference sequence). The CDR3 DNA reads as TGTGCCTGGAGGATTGAAGGCTTACGGGGCTACACCTTC. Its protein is CAWRIEGLRGYTF.

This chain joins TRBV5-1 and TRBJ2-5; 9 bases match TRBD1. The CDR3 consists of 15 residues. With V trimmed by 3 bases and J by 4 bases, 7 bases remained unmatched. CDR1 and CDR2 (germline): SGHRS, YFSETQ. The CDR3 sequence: CASSWGDRATETQYF. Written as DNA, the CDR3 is TGCGCCAGCAGCTGGGGGGACAGGGCGACAGAGACCCAGTACTTC.

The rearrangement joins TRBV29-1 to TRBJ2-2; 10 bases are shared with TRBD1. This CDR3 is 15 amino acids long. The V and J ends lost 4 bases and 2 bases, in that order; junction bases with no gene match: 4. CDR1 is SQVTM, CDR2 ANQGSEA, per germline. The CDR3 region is CSVGGQGLNTGELFF. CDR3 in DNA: TGCAGCGTTGGGGGACAGGGGTTAAACACCGGGGAGCTGTTTTTT.

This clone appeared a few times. CDR3 protein: CASSRGLAHNEQFF. The CDR3 DNA is TGTGCCAGTAGTAGGGGACTAGCGCACAATGAGCAGTTCTTC. The rearrangement uses TRBV19 and TRBJ2-1; 10 bases align to TRBD2. Losses at the gene ends were 4 bases for V and 5 bases for J; bases not matched to a gene: 2. This CDR3 comprises 14 residues. Germline V gives CDR1 LNHDA, CDR2 SQIVND (reference sequence).

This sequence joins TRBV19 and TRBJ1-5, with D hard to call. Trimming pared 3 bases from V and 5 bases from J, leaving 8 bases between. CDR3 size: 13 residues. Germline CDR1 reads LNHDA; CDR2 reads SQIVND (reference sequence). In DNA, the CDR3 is TGTGCCAGTAGTATCGATACGGATCAGCCCCAGCATTTT. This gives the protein CASSIDTDQPQHF.

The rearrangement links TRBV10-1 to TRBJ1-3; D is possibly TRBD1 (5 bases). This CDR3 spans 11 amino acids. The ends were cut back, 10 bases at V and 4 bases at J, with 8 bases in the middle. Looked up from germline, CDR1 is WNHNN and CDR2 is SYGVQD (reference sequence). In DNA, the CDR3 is TGCGCCACCTACAGGGGAAACACCATATATTTT. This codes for CATYRGNTIYF.

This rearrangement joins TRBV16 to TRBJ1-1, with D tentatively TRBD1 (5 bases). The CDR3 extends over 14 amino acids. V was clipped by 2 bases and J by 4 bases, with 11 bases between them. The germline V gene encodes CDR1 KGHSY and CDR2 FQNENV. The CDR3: CASSQGQGGTEAFF. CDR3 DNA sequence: TGTGCCAGCAGCCAAGGGCAGGGTGGCACTGAAGCTTTCTTT.

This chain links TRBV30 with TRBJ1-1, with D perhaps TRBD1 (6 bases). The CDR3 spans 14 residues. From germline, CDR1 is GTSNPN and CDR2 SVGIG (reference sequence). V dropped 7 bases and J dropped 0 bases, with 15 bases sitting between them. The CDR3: CAFPRQDVNTEAFF. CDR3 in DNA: TGTGCCTTCCCTCGACAGGATGTGAACACTGAAGCTTTCTTT.

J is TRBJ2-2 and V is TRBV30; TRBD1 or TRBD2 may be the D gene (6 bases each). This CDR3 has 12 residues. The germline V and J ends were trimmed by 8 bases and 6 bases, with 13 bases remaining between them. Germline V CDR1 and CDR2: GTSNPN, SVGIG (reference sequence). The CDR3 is CATRGGPGELFF. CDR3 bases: TGTGCCACCAGAGGGGGGCCCGGGGAGCTGTTTTTT.

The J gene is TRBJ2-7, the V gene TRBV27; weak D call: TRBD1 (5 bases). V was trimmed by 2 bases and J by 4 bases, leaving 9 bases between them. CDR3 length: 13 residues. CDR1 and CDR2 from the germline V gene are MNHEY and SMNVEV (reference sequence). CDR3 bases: TGTGCCAGCAGTTTACAGGGTCGGTACGAGCAGTACTTC. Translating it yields CASSLQGRYEQYF.

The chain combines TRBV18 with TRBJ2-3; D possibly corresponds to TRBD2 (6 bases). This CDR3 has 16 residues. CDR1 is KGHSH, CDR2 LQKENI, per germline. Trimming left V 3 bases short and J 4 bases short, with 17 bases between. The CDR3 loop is CASSPVRGMAADTQYF. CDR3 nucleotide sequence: TGTGCCAGCTCACCTGTCCGGGGGATGGCAGCAGATACGCAGTATTTT.

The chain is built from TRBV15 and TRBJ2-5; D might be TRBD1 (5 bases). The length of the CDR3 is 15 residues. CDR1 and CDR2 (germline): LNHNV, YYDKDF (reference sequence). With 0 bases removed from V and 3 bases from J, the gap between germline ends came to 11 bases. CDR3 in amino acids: CATSRDQGIEETQYF. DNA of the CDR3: TGTGCCACCAGCAGAGATCAGGGAATAGAAGAGACCCAGTACTTC.

CDR3 in amino acids: CAWSVLGRSAYEQYF. The CDR3 nucleotides are TGTGCCTGGAGTGTACTGGGCAGATCGGCCTACGAGCAGTACTTC. V is TRBV30 and J is TRBJ2-7; no definite D call. V shed 0 bases and J shed 2 bases, with 14 bases lying between them. Germline values: CDR1 GTSNPN, CDR2 SVGIG (reference sequence). The CDR3 runs to 15 residues.

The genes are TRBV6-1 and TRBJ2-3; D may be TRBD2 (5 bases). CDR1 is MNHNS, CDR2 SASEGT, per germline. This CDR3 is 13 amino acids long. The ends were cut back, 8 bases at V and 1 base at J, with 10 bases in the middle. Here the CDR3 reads CASCVRGTDTQYF. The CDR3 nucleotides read TGTGCCAGCTGTGTGAGGGGCACAGATACGCAGTATTTT.

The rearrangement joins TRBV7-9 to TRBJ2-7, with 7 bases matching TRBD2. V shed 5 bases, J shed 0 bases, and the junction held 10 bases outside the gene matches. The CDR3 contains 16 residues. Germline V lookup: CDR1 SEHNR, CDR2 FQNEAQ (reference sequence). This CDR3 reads CASSLTGTTRSYEQYF. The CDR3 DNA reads TGTGCCAGCAGCCTTACCGGGACTACCCGCTCCTACGAGCAGTACTTC. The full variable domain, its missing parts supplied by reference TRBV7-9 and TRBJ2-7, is DTGVSQNPRHKITKRGQNVTFRCDPISEHNRLYWYRQTLGQGPEFLTYFQNEAQLEKSRLLSDRFSAERPKGSFSTLEIQRTEQGDSAMYLCASSLTGTTRSYEQYFGPGTRLTVT.